This TCR beta chain was identified in a study of T cells in Graves' hyperthyroidism and ophthalmopathy (dated 2019 in TCRdb). Background for the entire study: Peripheral blood samples were taken at the time of initial diagnosis, prior to any treatment. In addition, the study compared T-cell repertoires in thyroid tissue and in blood from roughly 6 Graves' hyperthyroidism patients. Whether ophthalmopathy could be predicted prospectively was tested in an independent validation cohort made up of approximately 19 hyperthyroidism patients plus 17 patients who later progressed to ophthalmopathy. The paper reports TCR Vbeta CDR3 sequencing of some 140 peripheral blood samples: around 41 ophthalmopathy, fewer than 80 hyperthyroidism and roughly 17 progressor patients. After blood sampling, hyperthyroidism patients were treated with methimazole at a starting dose of 30 mg daily, and ophthalmopathy patients were treated with high-dose intravenous methylprednisolone. TCR V-J signatures able to tell the groups apart were searched for in a discovery cohort of approximately 95 patients, of whom more than 40 had Graves' ophthalmopathy and roughly 57 had stable Graves' hyperthyroidism. The roughly 100 discovery patients were divided at random into training and test sets in a 7:3 ratio.

The hyperthyroidism patients were between 18 and 65 years old and newly diagnosed, with a disease duration of less than 2 months. The study excluded patients with uncontrolled infections, other autoimmune diseases, pregnancy or lactation. Diagnoses were based on clinical symptoms, serum thyroxine and TRAb, thyroid ultrasound and orbital computed tomography. Blood from progressor patients was drawn when they were first diagnosed with hyperthyroidism, before any ophthalmopathy symptoms appeared. Ficoll-Paque density gradient centrifugation was used to isolate PBMCs from about 9.4 ml of fresh peripheral blood. Progressor patients were initially diagnosed with Graves' hyperthyroidism and developed ophthalmopathy during follow-up. Trizol reagent was used to extract total RNA, and RNA quality was then checked on an Agilent 2100 Bioanalyzer. Taken from cysteine to phenylalanine, the CDR3 has 14 residues. Just CDR3 DNA is preserved here, 42 bases in frame from base 1. At the junction V is shortened by 5 bases and J by 3 bases; bases outside the gene matches: 5. The germline V gene provides CDR1 SQVTM and CDR2 ANQGSEA.

Many counts were recorded for this clonotype. Which antigen it targets is not known. The input lacks base qualities; no much larger clone sits a single base away. The TCR beta CDR3 regions were amplified from the RNA transcripts. The TCR CDR3 was subjected to a first round of RT-PCR using the HTBI primer set and the Qiagen OneStep RT-PCR kit. Libraries were constructed in a second round of multiplex PCR, after which size selection and purification were performed. Libraries were sequenced paired-end with 100 bp reads on an Illumina HiSeq2000. The authors processed their data as follows. SOAPnuke was used to process the raw data, with reads discarded if the reads contained adapters or uncalled bases, had a mean Phred below 15, or lacked an exact constant-primer or identifier match. High-quality paired reads were merged with COPE v1.2.5, and unique nucleotide sequences were defined as clonotypes. MiTCR v1.1 was used to align clonotypes to the IMGT TRBV, TRBD and TRBJ reference segments. Only V-J combinations with frequency above 0.0001, covering roughly 99% of repertoires, were analysed. The TCS score was defined as the ratio of F50 (clonal expansion) to E x V (chaos), calculated using BLOSUM62-based TCRdist between CDR3 peptides within each V-J. Welch's t-statistics and random forest reduced fewer than 600 V-J features to 10 to 15, which were used in a naive Bayes classifier (R e1071). TCRdb reprocessed the public reads (quality trimming at Q25 with fastp, clone calling with MiXCR) and kept in-frame beta chains. When rows share a CDR3 protein, they turn into one entry using the most common DNA and genes. TCRdb assigned the V and J calls; the authors' analysis was not used. A total of more than 300,000 distinct CDR3 sequences appear in this sample, approximately 18% of them only once. The ten largest clones take up approximately 35% of the sample.

The investigation overall reported the following: Sample size was not statistically predetermined, and blinding of investigators to group allocation was not performed. A model built on a 13 V-J signature distinguished ophthalmopathy from stable hyperthyroidism, reaching 85% to 90% sensitivity and around 81% specificity in cross-validation and 80%/75% in testing. Most expanded thyroid clonotypes (frequency above 0.001) were also found in blood, which suggests that blood repertoires may mirror thyroid immune responses. In validation, progression to ophthalmopathy was predicted by the model with 70.59% sensitivity and 72% to 85% specificity, a median of approximately 7.1 months before onset.

The source is a woman aged 25 to 39 with Graves' hyperthyroidism that later progressed to Graves' ophthalmopathy. Material for sequencing was blood. The V and J genes are TRBV29-1 and TRBJ2-3, with 10 bases matching TRBD1. The CDR3: CSVFSDRGTDTQYF. Here is the DNA: TGCAGCGTTTTCTCGGACAGGGGGACAGATACGCAGTATTTT.